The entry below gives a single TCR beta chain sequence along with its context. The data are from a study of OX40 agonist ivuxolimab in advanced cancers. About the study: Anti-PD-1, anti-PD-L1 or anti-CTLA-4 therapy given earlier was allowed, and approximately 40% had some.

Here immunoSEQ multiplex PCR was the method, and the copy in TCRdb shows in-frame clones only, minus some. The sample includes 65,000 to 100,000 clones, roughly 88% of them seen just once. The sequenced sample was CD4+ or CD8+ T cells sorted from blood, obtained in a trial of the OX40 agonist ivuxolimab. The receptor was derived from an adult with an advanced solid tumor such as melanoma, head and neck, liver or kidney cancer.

CDR3 nucleotides: TGTGCCAGCAGCGAGGACCGTAATGAAAAACTGTTTTTT. Amino acids: CASSEDRNEKLFF. V is TRBV2 and J is TRBJ1-4; D gene ambiguous. The length of the CDR3 is 13 residues. The germline V gene has CDR1 SNHLY and CDR2 FYNNEI. V lost 6 bases and J 4 bases, leaving 9 bases between the germline ends.